A single T cell receptor (beta chain) is shown here with its context. Its antigen is not identified. This sample is part of a study of yellow fever vaccine responses in identical twins. TCRdb processed the RT-PCR reads anew with MiXCR; each CDR3 protein has one entry. The sample lists roughly 2,700 distinct CDR3 sequences, around 87% seen once, with less than 2.5% in the top ten. Whole-study results and caveats: Twins showed a vaccine T cell response that reportedly seemed partly convergent, partly personalized.

Sequenced here: T cells from blood (PBMCs), unsorted or a sorted subset (not recorded which), sampled before or after yellow fever vaccination (not recorded which). The sequence was collected from a female donor who received the yellow fever vaccine.

CDR3 coding DNA: TGTGCCAGTAGCACTCAGGGTCATGAAAAACTGTTTTTT. Translated: CASSTQGHEKLFF. This sequence joins TRBV19 and TRBJ1-4; D is perhaps TRBD1 (5 bases). This CDR3 has 13 residues. The V end was cut by 6 bases, the J end by 6 bases, with 11 bases between. Germline CDR1 reads LNHDA; CDR2 reads SQIVND (reference sequence).